These 21 T cell receptor beta chains came from one sample sequenced in a study of CD8 T cells in Susac syndrome. When the RNA was reverse transcribed, random hexamers were used with an input of roughly 0.45 to 1 ug. From the immunoSEQ multiplex PCR reads, TCRdb called clonotypes with MiXCR, one entry per CDR3 protein. The data hold some 300,000 distinct CDR3 sequences, with around nine tenths observed a single time. The material sequenced was CD8+ T cells from PBMCs. The receptors stem from a human donor with multiple sclerosis.

The rearrangement joins TRBV5-4 to TRBJ2-2; 10 nucleotides align to TRBD2. The CDR3 extends over 16 amino acids. CDR1 and CDR2 from the germline V gene are SGHNT and YYREEE (reference sequence). Trimming removed 4 bases from V and 1 base from J; junction bases left unmatched: 4. The CDR3 region is CASSPGTSENTGELFF. The CDR3 DNA is TGTGCCAGCAGCCCGGGGACTAGCGAGAACACCGGGGAGCTGTTTTTT.

The V call is TRBV29-1, the J call TRBJ2-7, with TRBD1 matching over 8 bases. The germline CDR1 and CDR2 sequences are SQVTM and ANQGSEA. The CDR3 consists of 12 residues. J was trimmed by 4 bases and V by 7 bases; bases with no gene match: 6. The CDR3 loop is CSGGQGLYEQYF. The CDR3 DNA is TGCAGCGGAGGACAGGGATTGTACGAGCAGTACTTC.

The chain combines TRBV7-2 with TRBJ2-5; 8 positions agree with TRBD2. V shed 0 bases and J 5 bases; nucleotides not matched to a gene: 5. CDR1 is SGHTA, CDR2 FQGNSA, per germline. This CDR3 spans 15 amino acids. The CDR3 bases are TGTGCCAGCAGCTTAGCCGGGGGGGCCGCGGAGACCCAGTACTTC. This encodes CASSLAGGAAETQYF.

The chain couples TRBV2 to TRBJ2-7; 8 positions agree with TRBD2. This CDR3 spans 14 amino acids. V shed 7 bases and J 5 bases; nucleotides not matched to a gene: 10. Germline CDR1 is SNHLY and CDR2 is FYNNEI. For the CDR3, the DNA is TGTGCCAGCACCGAATGGGGACTAGTGGACGAGCAGTACTTC. It codes for CASTEWGLVDEQYF.

The genes are TRBV4-1 and TRBJ2-1; TRBD2 agrees at 11 bases. J gave up 15 bases and V 1 base, and 5 bases lay outside the gene matches. This CDR3 contains 13 residues. Germline lookup yields CDR1 MGHRA and CDR2 YSYEKL. Here the CDR3 reads CASSQGLAGNGFF. The CDR3 nucleotides are TGCGCCAGCAGCCAAGGACTAGCGGGAAACGGGTTCTTC.

CDR3 DNA sequence: TGTGCCAGCAGCTCGAGAGGAGTCAACAGTCCGAACACCGGGGAGCTGTTTTTT. Protein product: CASSSRGVNSPNTGELFF. V gene TRBV4-2 combines with J gene TRBJ2-2; D remains ambiguous. CDR3 length equals 18 residues. Germline assignment: CDR1 LGHNA and CDR2 YNFKEQ. The V and J ends lost 5 bases and 0 bases respectively, with 19 bases between them.

The rearrangement joins TRBV12-3 or TRBV12-4 to TRBJ2-5; no clear D. The V end lost 5 bases, the J end lost 5 bases, and 18 bases lay between the germline ends. The CDR3 loop spans 15 amino acids. CDR3: CASSPTVAPQETQYF. As DNA, the CDR3 is TGTGCCAGCAGTCCCACCGTAGCTCCCCAGGAGACCCAGTACTTC.

The chain uses TRBV9 and TRBJ2-2; 10 bases are a match to TRBD1. Germline loops: CDR1 SGDLS, CDR2 YYNGEE. CDR3 length equals 15 residues. With 4 bases clipped from V and 5 bases from J, the junction kept 5 bases outside the gene matches. CDR3 residues: CASSPGTGETGELFF. The CDR3, as DNA: TGTGCCAGCAGCCCCGGGACAGGGGAGACCGGGGAGCTGTTTTTT.

This sequence joins TRBV12-3 or TRBV12-4 and TRBJ2-5, with TRBD1 as a possible D gene (5 bases). This CDR3 is built from 13 residues. V was cut by 8 bases and J by 1 base, with 11 bases left in between. Here the CDR3 reads CASGPDSQETQYF. CDR3 in DNA: TGTGCCAGCGGACCTGACAGCCAAGAGACCCAGTACTTC.

This clonotype was detected a few times. CDR3 coding DNA: TGTGCCAGCAGTTTGGGCAGGGTCAATGAGCAGTTCTTC. This encodes CASSLGRVNEQFF. The chain carries TRBV12-3 or TRBV12-4 and TRBJ2-1; tentative D call: TRBD1 (5 bases). V lost 3 bases and J 6 bases, leaving 9 bases between the germline ends. The CDR3 is 13 amino acids.

This chain links TRBV6-2 or TRBV6-3 with TRBJ2-7; D gene ambiguous. Per the germline V gene, CDR1 is MNHEY and CDR2 is SVGEGT. Trimming left V 0 bases short and J 1 base short, with 4 bases between. The CDR3 totals 13 residues. This CDR3 reads CASSYSISYEQYF. The CDR3 DNA reads TGTGCCAGCAGTTACTCGATATCCTACGAGCAGTACTTC.

The chain links TRBV15 to TRBJ2-3, with TRBD2 identical over 12 bases. CDR3 length: 14 residues. V was clipped by 8 bases and J by 8 bases; unmatched bases: 8. Germline V gene lookup returns CDR1 LNHNV and CDR2 YYDKDF (reference sequence). The CDR3 loop is CATRPSGRVGTQYF. The DNA for the CDR3 is TGTGCCACCCGTCCTAGCGGGAGGGTCGGTACGCAGTATTTT.

The chain is built from TRBV28 and TRBJ2-1; D unresolved. This CDR3 spans 10 amino acids. The V end lost 4 bases, the J end lost 9 bases, and 4 bases lay between the germline ends. Looked up from germline, CDR1 is MDHEN and CDR2 is SYDVKM. Here the CDR3 DNA reads TGTGCCAGCAGTTATCTTGAGCAGTTCTTC. Translation gives CASSYLEQFF.

This rearrangement joins TRBV25-1 to TRBJ2-5; no clear D gene. Germline V gene data show CDR1 as MGHDK and CDR2 as SYGVNS. The CDR3 runs to 13 residues. V lost 2 bases and J lost 5, with 9 bases in between. CDR3 nucleotides: TGTGCCAGCAGTGAAGTCGCTTGGGAGACCCAGTACTTC. Protein product: CASSEVAWETQYF.

The chain couples TRBV25-1 to TRBJ2-7, with TRBD2 matching over 10 bases. The J segment lost 6 bases and the V segment lost 0 bases, leaving 11 bases of the junction unmatched. The CDR3 is made up of 17 amino acids. Germline V gene data show CDR1 as MGHDK and CDR2 as SYGVNS. CDR3 residues: CASSEYILAGAPGEQYF. The CDR3 DNA reads TGTGCCAGCAGTGAATATATCCTAGCGGGAGCGCCAGGCGAGCAGTACTTC.

The chain links TRBV23-1 to TRBJ2-3, with D tentatively TRBD2 (5 bases). TRBV23-1 is annotated as an ORF whose role is uncertain. The length of the CDR3 is 19 residues. V shed 0 bases and J shed 0 bases, with 19 bases lying between them. CDR3 residues: CASSQSNRDYKISTDTQYF. In DNA form, the CDR3 reads TGCGCCAGCAGTCAATCGAATAGAGACTACAAAATTAGCACAGATACGCAGTATTTT.

The gene calls are TRBV6-1 and TRBJ1-2; D remains ambiguous. The germline V gene has CDR1 MNHNS and CDR2 SASEGT. CDR3 length: 18 residues. V lost 1 base and J lost 8, with 26 bases in between. CDR3 protein: CASSEGGPPGEEISGYTF. The CDR3 DNA sequence: TGTGCCAGCAGTGAAGGGGGTCCCCCGGGAGAGGAAATTTCGGGCTACACCTTC.

CDR3 amino acids: CSVRMVGYEQYF. The CDR3 DNA reads as TGCAGCGTCCGTATGGTAGGCTACGAGCAGTACTTC. This sequence joins TRBV29-1 and TRBJ2-7; D unresolved. V was pared by 6 bases and J by 3 bases, with 12 bases between. Per germline, CDR1 SQVTM and CDR2 ANQGSEA. CDR3 length equals 12 residues.

In nucleotides, the CDR3 is TGTGCCAGCAGTTTATACAGGGGGCGCCACGAGCAGTACTTC. Translated: CASSLYRGRHEQYF. The chain employs TRBV12-3 or TRBV12-4 and TRBJ2-7, with 9 bases identical to TRBD1. The CDR3 extends over 14 amino acids. V shed 2 bases, J shed 5 bases, and the junction held 4 bases outside the gene matches.

The V call is TRBV20-1, the J call TRBJ2-1, with D possibly called TRBD1 or TRBD2 (5 bases each). The CDR3 spans 11 residues. Trimming cost V 0 bases and J 10 bases, with 7 bases left between them. Germline loops: CDR1 DFQATT, CDR2 SNEGSKA (reference sequence). The CDR3: CSARDEGEQFF. CDR3 nucleotide sequence: TGCAGTGCTAGAGACGAGGGGGAGCAGTTCTTC.

CDR3 region: CASSGGVTRPTTDTQYF. CDR3 coding DNA: TGTGCCAGCAGTGGGGGGGTGACAAGGCCAACCACAGATACGCAGTATTTT. The rearrangement links TRBV28 to TRBJ2-3; 7 bases match TRBD2. This CDR3 is 17 amino acids long. Germline CDR1 reads MDHEN; CDR2 reads SYDVKM. V was clipped by 5 bases and J by 2 bases; unmatched bases: 13.